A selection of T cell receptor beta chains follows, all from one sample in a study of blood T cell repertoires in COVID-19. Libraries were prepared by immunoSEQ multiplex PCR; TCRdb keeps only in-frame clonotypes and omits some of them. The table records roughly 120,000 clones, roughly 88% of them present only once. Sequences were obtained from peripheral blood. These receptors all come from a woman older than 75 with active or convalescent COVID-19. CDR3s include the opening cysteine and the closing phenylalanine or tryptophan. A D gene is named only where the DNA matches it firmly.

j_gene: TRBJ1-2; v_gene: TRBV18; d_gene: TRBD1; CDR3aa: CASSPGTGNYGYTF
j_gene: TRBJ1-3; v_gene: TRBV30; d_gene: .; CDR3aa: CAWEGGSDNRNTIYF
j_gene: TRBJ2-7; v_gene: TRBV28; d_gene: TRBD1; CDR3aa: CASSLYGRGSYEQYF
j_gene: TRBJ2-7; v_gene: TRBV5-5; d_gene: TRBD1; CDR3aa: CASSLVMGTGAYEQYF
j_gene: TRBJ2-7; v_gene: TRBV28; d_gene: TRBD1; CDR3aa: CASRPGQGFSEQYF
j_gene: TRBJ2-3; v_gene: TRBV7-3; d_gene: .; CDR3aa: CASSSMGRGADTQYF
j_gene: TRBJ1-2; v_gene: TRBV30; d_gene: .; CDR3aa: CAWSSGDYGYTF
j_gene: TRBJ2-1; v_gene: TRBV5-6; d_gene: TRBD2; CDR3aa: CASSLAGGARVNEQFF
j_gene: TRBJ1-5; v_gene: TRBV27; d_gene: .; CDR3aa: CASHAAPFAGREKQPQHF
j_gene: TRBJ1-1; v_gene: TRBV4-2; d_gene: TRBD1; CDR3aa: CASSQDTGTGRNTEAFF
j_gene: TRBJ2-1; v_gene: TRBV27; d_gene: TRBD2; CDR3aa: CASSYGGQGPYGRVGNEQFF
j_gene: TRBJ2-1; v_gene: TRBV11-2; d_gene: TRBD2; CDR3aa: CASSGRLAGDQNEQFF
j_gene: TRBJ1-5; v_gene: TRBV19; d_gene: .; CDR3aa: CASTGFFGQTNQPQHF
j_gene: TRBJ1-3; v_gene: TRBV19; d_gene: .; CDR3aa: CASSTHRVEPSGNTIYF
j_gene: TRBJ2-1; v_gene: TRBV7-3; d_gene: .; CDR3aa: CASSATLGSSYNEQFF
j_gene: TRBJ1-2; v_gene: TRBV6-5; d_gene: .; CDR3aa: CASLLTGVYGYTF
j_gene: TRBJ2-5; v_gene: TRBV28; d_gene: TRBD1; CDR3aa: CASSPSTGNGETQYF
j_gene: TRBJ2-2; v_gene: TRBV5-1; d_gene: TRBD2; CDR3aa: CASSSGAGVVGELFF
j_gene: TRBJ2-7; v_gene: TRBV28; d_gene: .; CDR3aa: CASSPVLIPTKQYF
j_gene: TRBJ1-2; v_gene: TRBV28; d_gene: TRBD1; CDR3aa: CASSLGTGGWGYGYTF
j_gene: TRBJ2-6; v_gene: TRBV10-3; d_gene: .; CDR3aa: CAIRDTPGANVLTF
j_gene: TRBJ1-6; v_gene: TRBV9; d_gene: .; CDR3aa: CASSVAGSYNSPLHF
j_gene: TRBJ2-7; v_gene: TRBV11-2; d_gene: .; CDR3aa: CASSLGVTGPDYEQYF
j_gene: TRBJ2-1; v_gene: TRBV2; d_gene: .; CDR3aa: CASSDSARLNEQFF
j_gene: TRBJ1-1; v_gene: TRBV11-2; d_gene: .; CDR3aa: CASSLNTTEAFF
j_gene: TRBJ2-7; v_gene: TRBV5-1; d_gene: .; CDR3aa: CASSWDITEQYF
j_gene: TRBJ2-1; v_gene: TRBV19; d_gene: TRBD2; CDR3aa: CASSNRPSGRRNEQFF
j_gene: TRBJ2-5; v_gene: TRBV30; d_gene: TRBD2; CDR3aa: CAWSFLGRAGQETQYF
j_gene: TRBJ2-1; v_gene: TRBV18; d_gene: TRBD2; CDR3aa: CASSPLLSGRGNEQFF
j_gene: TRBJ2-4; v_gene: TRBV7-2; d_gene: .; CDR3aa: CASSLVSGDGSKNIQYF
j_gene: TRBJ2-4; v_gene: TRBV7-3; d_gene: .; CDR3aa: CASSQSRLELAKNIQYF
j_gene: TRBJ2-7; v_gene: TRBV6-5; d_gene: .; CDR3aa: CASSRGYEQYF
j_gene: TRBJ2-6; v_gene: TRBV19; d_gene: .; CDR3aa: CASSRATYTGANVLTF
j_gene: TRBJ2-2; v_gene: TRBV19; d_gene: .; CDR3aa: CASSKNRNTGELFF
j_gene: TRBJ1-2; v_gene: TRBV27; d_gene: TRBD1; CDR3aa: CASKTGGVRNYGYTF
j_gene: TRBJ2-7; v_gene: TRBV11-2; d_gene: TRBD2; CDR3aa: CASSPGLAGVYEQYF
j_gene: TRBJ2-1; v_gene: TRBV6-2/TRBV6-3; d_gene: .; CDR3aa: CASSSAGLQFF
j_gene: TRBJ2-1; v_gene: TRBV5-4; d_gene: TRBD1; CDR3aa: CASSLGDRVEQFF
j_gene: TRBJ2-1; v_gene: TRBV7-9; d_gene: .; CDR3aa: CASSRTGNEQFF
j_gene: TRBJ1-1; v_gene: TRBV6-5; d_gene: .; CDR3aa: CASSYGGANTEAFF
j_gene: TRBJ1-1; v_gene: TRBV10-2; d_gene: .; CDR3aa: CASRTGRLAFF
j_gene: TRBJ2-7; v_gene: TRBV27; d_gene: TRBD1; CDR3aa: CASSLYGQGTYEQYF
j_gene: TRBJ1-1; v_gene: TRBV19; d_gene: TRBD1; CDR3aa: CASSLDRVMNTEAFF
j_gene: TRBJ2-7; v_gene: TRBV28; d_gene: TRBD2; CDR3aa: CASSGETSGTREQYF
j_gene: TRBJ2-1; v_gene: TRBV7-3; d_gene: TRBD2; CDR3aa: CASSYTSGKNEQFF
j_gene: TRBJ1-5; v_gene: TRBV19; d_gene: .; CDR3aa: CASSMGSQQPQHF
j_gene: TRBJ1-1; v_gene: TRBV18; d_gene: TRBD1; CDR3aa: CASSPGTGGLRAEAFF
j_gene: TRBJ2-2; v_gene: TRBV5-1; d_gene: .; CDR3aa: CASSLVRRNTGELFF
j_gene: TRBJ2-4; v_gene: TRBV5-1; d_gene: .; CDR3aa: CASSSGTENIQYF
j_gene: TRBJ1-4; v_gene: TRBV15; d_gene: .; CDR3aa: CATSGTGPRVNEKLFF
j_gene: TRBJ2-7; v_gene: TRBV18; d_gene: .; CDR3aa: CASSPGGRFYEQYF
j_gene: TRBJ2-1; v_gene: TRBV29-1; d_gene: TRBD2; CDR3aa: CSATLAGVAYNEQFF
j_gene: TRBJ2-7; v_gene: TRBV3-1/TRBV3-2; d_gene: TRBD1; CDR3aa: CASSRGQGAIYEQYF
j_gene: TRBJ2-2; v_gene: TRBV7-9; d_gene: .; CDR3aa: CASTFPDYTNTGELFF
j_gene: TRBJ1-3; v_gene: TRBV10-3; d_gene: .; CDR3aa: CAIRILEHPSGNTIYF